Below, 27 T cell receptor beta chains from the same sample are listed, as sequenced in a study of Ad26.COV2.S vaccination and SARS-CoV-2 variants. This table comes from immunoSEQ multiplex PCR, and its TCRdb copy is limited to in-frame clones, with some not included. The sample has some 480,000 clones, 70% to 90% seen once. Treatment meaning: about 20 received Ad26.COV2.S at low or high dose, single or two shots; roughly five received placebo; per-sample allocation not given. On day 63 after the first injection, vaccine and placebo recipients gave samples. The sequencing here drew on peripheral blood, taken in a trial of Ad26.COV2.S vaccine versus placebo. These receptors were collected from a person aged 18-60 years who received the Ad26.COV2.S COVID-19 vaccine or a placebo.

This chain connects TRBV5-8 to TRBJ2-7; 10 nucleotides line up with TRBD1. The CDR3 totals 17 residues. V was pared by 3 bases and J by 1 base, with 10 bases of the junction left unmatched. Per germline, CDR1 SGHTS and CDR2 YDEGEE. The CDR3 sequence is CASSWAPGQGPSYEQYF. The DNA for the CDR3 is TGTGCCAGCAGCTGGGCTCCGGGACAGGGGCCGTCCTACGAGCAGTACTTC.

The rearrangement links TRBV27 to TRBJ2-3; possibly TRBD1 for D (6 bases). Trimming took off 6 bases at V and 8 bases at J, with 15 bases between the two ends. The CDR3 totals 13 residues. The germline CDR1 and CDR2 sequences are MNHEY and SMNVEV (reference sequence). The CDR3 DNA reads as TGTGCCAGCAGCAGCGACAGGTTGGGTACGCAGTATTTT. Amino acids: CASSSDRLGTQYF.

The chain joins TRBV2 to TRBJ2-6, with a possible D match to TRBD1 (5 bases). Germline V gene data show CDR1 as SNHLY and CDR2 as FYNNEI. The CDR3 has 15 amino acids. V lost 8 bases to trimming and J lost 1 base, with 12 bases between them. DNA for the CDR3: TGTGCCAGCCGCCGCGACAGTTCTGGGGCCAACGTCCTGACTTTC. Amino acids: CASRRDSSGANVLTF.

This rearrangement joins TRBV5-1 to TRBJ1-2; possibly TRBD1 for D (6 bases). CDR3 length: 14 residues. Germline values: CDR1 SGHRS, CDR2 YFSETQ. V was clipped by 4 bases and J by 8 bases, with 18 bases between them. CDR3 bases: TGCGCCAGCAGCATTGGGGGCTCCCAAGGCGGCTACACCTTC. Translating gives CASSIGGSQGGYTF.

Here the CDR3 reads CASSGVAGVRQETQYF. The CDR3 DNA is TGTGCCAGCAGTGGGGTAGCGGGAGTTCGGCAAGAGACCCAGTACTTC. J is TRBJ2-5 and V is TRBV2; 9 bases align to TRBD2. The CDR3 runs 16 residues. V was pared by 4 bases and J by 2 bases, with 8 bases of the junction left unmatched. Germline V lookup: CDR1 SNHLY, CDR2 FYNNEI.

The V gene is TRBV6-2 or TRBV6-3, the J gene TRBJ1-5; tentatively, D is TRBD1 (6 bases). The CDR3 extends over 16 amino acids. With 2 bases removed from V and 6 bases from J, the gap between germline ends came to 17 bases. Germline V gene data show CDR1 as MNHEY and CDR2 as SVGEGT. The CDR3 protein is CASSYAQGLVIQPQHF. The CDR3 DNA sequence: TGTGCCAGCAGTTACGCCCAGGGGCTAGTTATTCAGCCCCAGCATTTT.

This chain connects TRBV20-1 to TRBJ2-1, with a tentative D call TRBD2 (5 bases). Trimming removed 3 bases from V and 15 bases from J, with 18 bases in between. From germline, CDR1 is DFQATT and CDR2 SNEGSKA (reference sequence). The CDR3 sequence is 12 residues long. CDR3 amino acids: CSASEGANPPFF. The CDR3 region has the DNA TGCAGTGCTAGTGAGGGAGCTAATCCCCCGTTCTTC.

This rearrangement joins TRBV7-3 to TRBJ2-5; either TRBD1 or TRBD2 may fit D (5 bases each). The CDR3 contains 15 residues. With 0 bases removed from V and 4 bases from J, the gap between germline ends came to 12 bases. Germline V gene data show CDR1 as SGHTA and CDR2 as FQGTGA. CDR3 in amino acids: CASSLTPGTGETQYF. The CDR3 DNA is TGTGCCAGCAGCTTAACCCCTGGGACGGGAGAGACCCAGTACTTC.

A single count supports this clone. The CDR3 loop is CASSSRQGVGNEQFF. The CDR3 bases are TGTGCCAGCAGCTCCAGACAGGGTGTAGGCAATGAGCAGTTCTTC. V is TRBV7-9 and J is TRBJ2-1; TRBD1 aligns across 7 bases. Germline CDR1 is SEHNR and CDR2 is FQNEAQ (reference sequence). V lost 4 bases, J lost 6 bases, and 9 bases stayed unmatched. The CDR3 spans 15 residues. Drawing the rest from reference TRBV7-9 and TRBJ2-1, the complete variable domain is DTGVSQNPRHKITKRGQNVTFRCDPISEHNRLYWYRQTLGQGPEFLTYFQNEAQLEKSRLLSDRFSAERPKGSFSTLEIQRTEQGDSAMYLCASSSRQGVGNEQFFGPGTRLTVL.

The chain has TRBV6-6 and TRBJ1-2; a weak D match, TRBD1 (5 bases). The CDR3 sequence is 13 residues long. From germline, CDR1 is MNHNY and CDR2 SVGAGI (reference sequence). Between the trimmed V and J ends, which lost 5 bases and 4 bases, there was a span of 11 bases. The CDR3 bases are TGTGCCAGCAGTGCAGGGATAGGCTATGGCTACACCTTC. As protein: CASSAGIGYGYTF.

The chain is built from TRBV3-1 (or the pseudogene TRBV3-2) and TRBJ2-7; the D call may be TRBD1 or TRBD2 (6 bases each). The CDR3 loop spans 15 amino acids. CDR1 and CDR2 (germline): LGHDT, YNNKEL (reference sequence). The germline V and J ends were trimmed by 5 bases and 2 bases, with 16 bases remaining between them. CDR3 DNA: TGTGCCAGCAGCGATGGGGTAGGGGGGACCTACGAGCAGTACTTC. Encoded protein: CASSDGVGGTYEQYF.

V usage is TRBV29-1 and J usage is TRBJ2-1; 10 bases align to TRBD2. CDR1 is SQVTM and CDR2 is ANQGSEA in the germline V gene. This CDR3 region has 18 residues. Trimming removed 4 bases from V and 7 bases from J; junction bases left unmatched: 19. The CDR3 is CSVVPEGGRLAGANEQFF. The CDR3 DNA follows: TGCAGCGTTGTCCCTGAGGGGGGGCGTCTAGCGGGAGCGAATGAGCAGTTCTTC.

The V and J genes are TRBV10-3 and TRBJ1-6; 8 positions match TRBD1. CDR3 size: 14 residues. The junction had 5 bases not matched to a gene; V was cut back by 6 bases and J by 7 bases. In germline, CDR1 is ENHRY, CDR2 SYGVKD. CDR3 sequence reads: CAIRQGQANSPLHF. CDR3 sequence (DNA): TGTGCCATCAGACAGGGACAGGCCAATTCACCCCTCCACTTT.

The chain employs TRBV5-4 and TRBJ2-2, with D hard to call. The V end was cut by 0 bases, the J end by 3 bases, with 3 bases between. The CDR3 sequence is 13 residues long. Germline V gene lookup returns CDR1 SGHNT and CDR2 YYREEE (reference sequence). In nucleotides, the CDR3 is TGTGCCAGCAGCTTGGAACACACCGGGGAGCTGTTTTTT. Translated, it gives CASSLEHTGELFF.

The chain combines TRBV19 with TRBJ2-5; 7 bases agree with TRBD1. This CDR3 is 14 amino acids long. The V and J ends lost 8 bases and 7 bases, in that order; junction bases with no gene match: 13. Germline lookup yields CDR1 LNHDA and CDR2 SQIVND (reference sequence). The CDR3 DNA is TGTGCCAGTCATCCCGGACAGGCCATCGGGACCCAGTACTTC. This translates into CASHPGQAIGTQYF.

The CDR3 DNA reads TGCGCCAGCAGGACTAGCGGGAGGTACACAGATACGCAGTATTTT. Amino acid sequence: CASRTSGRYTDTQYF. This chain uses TRBV5-1 with TRBJ2-3; 13 bases are shared with TRBD2. Germline V gene lookup returns CDR1 SGHRS and CDR2 YFSETQ. The CDR3 loop spans 15 amino acids. V was clipped by 5 bases and J by 2 bases; unmatched bases: 2.

The V gene is TRBV5-4, the J gene TRBJ2-3; 11 bases are shared with TRBD1. V shed 0 bases, J shed 5 bases, and the junction held 5 bases outside the gene matches. The CDR3 has 16 amino acids. Germline CDR1 reads SGHNT; CDR2 reads YYREEE (reference sequence). The CDR3 region is CASSLAGGQGGDTQYF. DNA of the CDR3: TGTGCCAGCAGCTTGGCCGGGGGACAGGGGGGAGATACGCAGTATTTT.

The chain employs TRBV5-1 and TRBJ2-1; 13 bases align to TRBD2. Germline V gene data show CDR1 as SGHRS and CDR2 as YFSETQ. CDR3 length: 18 residues. Trimming cost V 0 bases and J 6 bases; bases outside gene matches: 9. CDR3: CASSLEPGTSGIPNEQFF. CDR3 bases: TGCGCCAGCAGCTTGGAACCCGGGACTAGCGGGATCCCCAATGAGCAGTTCTTC.

The rearrangement joins TRBV7-9 to TRBJ1-2; D is perhaps TRBD1 (6 bases). This CDR3 spans 15 amino acids. Germline CDR1 is SEHNR and CDR2 is FQNEAQ (reference sequence). Deletions cut 3 bases from V and 6 bases from J, with 17 bases between. CDR3 nucleotide sequence: TGTGCCAGCAGCTTCCCAACAGGGCCAAATAATGGCTACACCTTC. Protein product: CASSFPTGPNNGYTF.

V usage is TRBV12-3 or TRBV12-4 and J usage is TRBJ2-1, with D tentatively TRBD1 or TRBD2 (7 bases each). The CDR3 covers 12 residues. Deletions cut 6 bases from V and 8 bases from J, with 11 bases between. The CDR3 sequence is CASRSGGDEQFF. CDR3 nucleotide sequence: TGTGCCAGCAGATCAGGGGGGGATGAGCAGTTCTTC.

CDR3 sequence (DNA): TGTGCCTGGAGTGCAGGGGGGTTTGGAAACACCATATATTTT. Translating it yields CAWSAGGFGNTIYF. J is TRBJ1-3 and V is TRBV30, with TRBD1 matching over 7 bases. The J segment lost 3 bases and the V segment lost 1 base, leaving 3 bases of the junction unmatched. This CDR3 has 14 amino acids. Germline assignment: CDR1 GTSNPN and CDR2 SVGIG (reference sequence).

This rearrangement joins TRBV15 to TRBJ2-1; D gene unclear. Trimming shortened V by 0 bases and J by 6 bases, and 6 bases separated the two germline ends. Per the germline V gene, CDR1 is LNHNV and CDR2 is YYDKDF (reference sequence). This CDR3 region has 13 residues. The CDR3 is CATSRDNPNEQFF. The CDR3 coding sequence is TGTGCCACCAGCAGAGATAATCCCAATGAGCAGTTCTTC. Complete variable domain (other parts from reference TRBV15 and TRBJ2-1): DAMVIQNPRYQVTQFGKPVTLSCSQTLNHNVMYWYQQKSSQAPKLLFHYYDKDFNNEADTPDNFQSRRPNTSFCFLDIRSPGLGDTAMYLCATSRDNPNEQFFGPGTRLTVL.

This clone has a single count. The CDR3 sequence is CASSETGQGGGYTF. CDR3 coding DNA: TGTGCCAGCAGTGAAACTGGACAGGGAGGTGGCTACACCTTC. The V call is TRBV6-1, the J call TRBJ1-2; TRBD1 matches 8 bases. Per the germline V gene, CDR1 is MNHNS and CDR2 is SASEGT. Losses at the gene ends were 2 bases for V and 7 bases for J; bases not matched to a gene: 6. The CDR3 sequence is 14 residues long.

The chain has TRBV14 and TRBJ2-3, with no clear D. CDR1 and CDR2 from the germline V gene are SGHDN and FVKESK. The CDR3 is made up of 14 amino acids. The V and J ends lost 4 bases and 3 bases respectively, with 11 bases between them. CDR3: CASSPGVRTDTQYF. The CDR3 DNA reads TGTGCCAGCAGCCCCGGCGTCCGTACAGATACGCAGTATTTT.

The chain joins TRBV7-3 to TRBJ2-3, with TRBD2 identical over 7 bases. The CDR3 has 15 residues. The germline V gene encodes CDR1 SGHTA and CDR2 FQGTGA. After removal of 2 bases from V and 1 base from J, the junction contained 3 bases not matched to a gene. CDR3 DNA: TGTGCCAGCAGCTTAGCGGGAGATGGCACAGATACGCAGTATTTT. This sequence encodes CASSLAGDGTDTQYF.

The chain combines TRBV29-1 with TRBJ2-7; 9 bases line up with TRBD1. The trim removed 7 bases at V and 4 bases at J, leaving 5 bases unmatched. CDR1 is SQVTM, CDR2 ANQGSEA, per germline. CDR3 length equals 12 residues. CDR3 protein: CSARDREYEQYF. As DNA, the CDR3 is TGCAGCGCCAGGGACAGGGAGTACGAGCAGTACTTC.

The V call is TRBV7-3, the J call TRBJ2-5; TRBD2 matches 10 bases. In germline, CDR1 is SGHTA, CDR2 FQGTGA. Trimming took 1 base from V and 2 from J; bases not matched to a gene: 10. The CDR3 is made up of 18 amino acids. In DNA form, the CDR3 reads TGTGCCAGCAGCTTAATGGCCCCTAGCGGGAGAGGGCAAGAGACCCAGTACTTC. Translation gives CASSLMAPSGRGQETQYF.